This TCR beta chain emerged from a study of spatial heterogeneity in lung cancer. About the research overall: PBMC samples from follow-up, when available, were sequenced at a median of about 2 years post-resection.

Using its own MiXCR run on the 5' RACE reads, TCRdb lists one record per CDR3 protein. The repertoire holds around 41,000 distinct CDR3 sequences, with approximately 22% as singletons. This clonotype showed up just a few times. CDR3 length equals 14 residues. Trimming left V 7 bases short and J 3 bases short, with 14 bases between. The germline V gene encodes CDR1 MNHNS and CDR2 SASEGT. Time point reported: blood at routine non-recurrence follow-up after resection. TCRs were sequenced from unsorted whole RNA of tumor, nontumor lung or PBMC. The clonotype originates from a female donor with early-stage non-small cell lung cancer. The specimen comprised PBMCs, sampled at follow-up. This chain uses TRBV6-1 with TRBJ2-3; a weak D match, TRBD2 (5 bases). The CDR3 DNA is TGTGCCAGCACGGCGGGTATGGGGACAGATACGCAGTATTTT. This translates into CASTAGMGTDTQYF.